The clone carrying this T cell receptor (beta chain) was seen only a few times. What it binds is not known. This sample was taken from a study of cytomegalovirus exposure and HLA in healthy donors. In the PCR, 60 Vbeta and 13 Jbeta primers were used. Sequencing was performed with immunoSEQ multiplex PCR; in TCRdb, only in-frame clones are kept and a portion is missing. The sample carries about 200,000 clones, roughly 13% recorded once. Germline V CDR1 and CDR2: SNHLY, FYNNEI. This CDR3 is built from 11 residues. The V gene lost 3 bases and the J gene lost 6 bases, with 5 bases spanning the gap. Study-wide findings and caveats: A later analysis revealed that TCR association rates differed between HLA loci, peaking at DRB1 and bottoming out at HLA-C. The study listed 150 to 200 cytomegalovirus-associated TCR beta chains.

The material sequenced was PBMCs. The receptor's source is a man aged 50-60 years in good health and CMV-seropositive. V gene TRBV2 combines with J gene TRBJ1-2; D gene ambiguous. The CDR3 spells CASSEPDGYTF. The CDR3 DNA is TGTGCCAGCAGTGAGCCGGATGGCTACACCTTC.